Sequencing of this T cell receptor (beta chain) was carried out in a study of T cells in localized non-small cell lung cancer. Study-wide results and limits: Maximal T cell clonality occurred in uninvolved adjacent lung, with tumor ranking below it. Higher T cell density in the blood was associated with longer overall survival, whereas higher adjacent-lung clonality associated with shorter survival. In adjacent lung, a median roughly 62 of the top 100 tumor clones were found.

Using immunoSEQ multiplex PCR, the repertoire was profiled, and TCRdb retains in-frame clones only, with some absent. Counted here are 20,000 to 25,000 clones, roughly 90% occurring once; the ten biggest clones make up about a fifth. This CDR3 has 16 amino acids. Per germline, CDR1 MDHEN and CDR2 SYDVKM. V was clipped by 4 bases and J by 9 bases; unmatched bases: 12. Comment on this clone: The antigen remains undetermined.

This sequence originates from a man aged 40 to 70 with stage I squamous cell lung carcinoma. The starting material was peripheral blood, obtained before any cancer treatment. V and J are TRBV28 and TRBJ2-1; 10 nucleotides match TRBD2. DNA for the CDR3: TGTGCCAGCAGTTCGACGAGGGCTAGCGGGGGTAGTGAGCAGTTCTTC. This gives the protein CASSSTRASGGSEQFF.